These T cell receptor beta chains were read from a single sample in a study of monozygotic twins with cystic fibrosis. Using immunoSEQ multiplex PCR, the repertoire was profiled, and TCRdb retains in-frame clones only, with some absent. Of about 10,000 clones listed, over 99% are singletons. The sequenced material came from blood. The receptors originated from a young man with cystic fibrosis. The CDR3 runs from the conserved cysteine through the conserved F or W. Each record gives: V gene, J gene, D gene, clone size, CDR3 DNA, CDR3 protein. A D gene is named only where the DNA matches it firmly. A row's size may be missing; if present it is once, few, many or a size class.

>TRBV18|TRBJ2-7|NA|NA
TGTGCCAGCTCACCGCGCCGGACGGAGTCCTACGAGCAGTACTTC
CASSPRRTESYEQYF
>TRBV6-5|TRBJ2-1|NA|NA
TGTGCCAGCAGTACGACTAGACGCAATGAGCAGTTCTTC
CASSTTRRNEQFF
>TRBV7-8|TRBJ2-3|TRBD1|NA
TGTGCCAGCAGCCCTCGCCCCGGACAGGGGGATAGGGCAGATACGCAGTATTTT
CASSPRPGQGDRADTQYF
>TRBV29-1|TRBJ2-3|TRBD2|NA
TGCAGCGTTGATAGACTAGCCGATACGCAGTATTTT
CSVDRLADTQYF
>TRBV5-1|TRBJ2-3|TRBD1|NA
TGCGCCAGCAGCAGGGGGACAGACACAGATACGCAGTATTTT
CASSRGTDTDTQYF
>TRBV5-6|TRBJ1-4|TRBD1|NA
TGTGCCAGCAGCCGAGACAGGGGTGGGGAAAAACTGTTTTTT
CASSRDRGGEKLFF
>TRBV7-9|TRBJ2-1|TRBD2|NA
TGTGCCAGCAGCTTAGGGACTAGCGGGATTATCTACAATGAGCAGTTCTTC
CASSLGTSGIIYNEQFF
>TRBV11-3|TRBJ2-3|NA|NA
TGTGCCAGCAGCTTTCGGGACGGCACAGATACGCAGTATTTT
CASSFRDGTDTQYF
>TRBV30|TRBJ2-5|NA|NA
TGTGCCTGGAGTCGCGAGACCCAGTACTTC
CAWSRETQYF
>TRBV7-9|TRBJ1-2|NA|NA
TGTGCCAGCAGCCACCTGGCAGGGGCTCCTCATGGCTACACCTTC
CASSHLAGAPHGYTF
>TRBV14|TRBJ1-1|NA|NA
TGTGCCAGCAGCCAAGGGAAGCAGGGCGGACTGAACACTGAAGCTTTCTTT
CASSQGKQGGLNTEAFF
>TRBV7-6|TRBJ2-3|NA|NA
TGTGCCAGCAGCTTTAGACAGGACCGGGATACGCAGTATTTT
CASSFRQDRDTQYF
>TRBV19|TRBJ1-2|NA|NA
TGTGCCAGTAGTATGCAGTTCCAGGGTCGAGGAGCTAACTATGGCTACACCTTC
CASSMQFQGRGANYGYTF
>TRBV4-3|TRBJ1-3|TRBD1|NA
TGCGCCAGCAGCCAAGAGGTACAGGGGGCAGGAGGAAACACCATATATTTT
CASSQEVQGAGGNTIYF
>TRBV10-3|TRBJ1-5|NA|NA
TGTGCCATCAGTGAGTCCGGTAGCCTCAATCAGCCCCAGCATTTT
CAISESGSLNQPQHF
>TRBV12-5|TRBJ2-7|NA|NA
TGTGCTAGTGGTTCCACGTACGAGCAGTACTTC
CASGSTYEQYF
>TRBV5-1|TRBJ2-1|TRBD2|NA
TGCGCCAGCAGCTTGGGACTAGCGGGGGCCAGGGGTGAGCAGTTCTTC
CASSLGLAGARGEQFF
>TRBV5-1|TRBJ1-5|TRBD1|NA
TGCGCCAGCAGCCTAGGGGGCGCGCACCAGCCCCAGCATTTT
CASSLGGAHQPQHF
>TRBV5-5|TRBJ1-1|NA|once
TGTGCCAGCAGCCGACAGGTCATGAACACTGAAGCTTTCTTT
CASSRQVMNTEAFF
>TRBV19|TRBJ2-7|NA|NA
TGTGCCAGTAGTATTGTGTCAGGGTTAACCGCCTACGAGCAGTACTTC
CASSIVSGLTAYEQYF
>TRBV6-1|TRBJ2-7|NA|NA
TGTGCCAGCAGTGAACCAACTAGATACGGGGCGGGGCAGTACTTC
CASSEPTRYGAGQYF
>TRBV27|TRBJ2-7|TRBD1|NA
TGTGCCAGCAGTATTATGGGGAAGGGGGCAGCCTACGAGCAGTACTTC
CASSIMGKGAAYEQYF
>TRBV5-6|TRBJ1-3|NA|NA
TGTGCCAGCAGCGGGGGTCGGGGAAACACCATATATTTT
CASSGGRGNTIYF
>TRBV6-4|TRBJ1-4|NA|NA
TGTGCCAGCAGTGATTTGGCCCGGGCGGGGCGCGCTGAAAAACTGTTTTTT
CASSDLARAGRAEKLFF
>TRBV4-2|TRBJ1-1|NA|NA
TGTGCCAGCACCCACGGAGGGGACACTGAAGCTTTCTTT
CASTHGGDTEAFF
>TRBV4-3|TRBJ1-4|TRBD1|NA
TGCGCCAGCAGCCAAGACAGGGGGCCGGAGCAGAAACTGTTTTTT
CASSQDRGPEQKLFF
>TRBV6-1|TRBJ1-1|NA|NA
TGTGCCAGCGCCCCTTCGGGGGGCACTGAAGCTTTCTTT
CASAPSGGTEAFF
>TRBV2|TRBJ1-2|NA|NA
TGTGCCAGCAGCCAAGACTATGGCTACACCTTC
CASSQDYGYTF
>TRBV7-6|TRBJ2-7|NA|NA
TGTGCCAGCAGCTTAAGTGCGGGGTCCTACGAGCAGTACTTC
CASSLSAGSYEQYF
>TRBV7-2|TRBJ2-3|NA|NA
TGTGCCAGCAGCTTAGTGCTGGGGCCAGATACGCAGTATTTT
CASSLVLGPDTQYF
>TRBV30|TRBJ2-6|NA|NA
TGTGGGACGCAGGTGGCTGGGGCCAACGTCCTGACTTTC
CGTQVAGANVLTF
>TRBV19|TRBJ2-5|TRBD2|NA
TGTGCCAGTAGCCCCCGGGGACTAGGGAATCTGGAGACCCAGTACTTC
CASSPRGLGNLETQYF
>TRBV2|TRBJ1-5|NA|NA
TGTGCCAGCAGCCCGTCCAATCAGCCCCAGCATTTT
CASSPSNQPQHF
>TRBV28|TRBJ1-6|NA|NA
TGTGCCAGCAGCCCGGGACAAATAGCATCACCCCTCCACTTT
CASSPGQIASPLHF
>TRBV5-1|TRBJ2-3|TRBD2|NA
TGCGCCAGCAGCTTGGAGCTAGCGGGGAGCACAGATACGCAGTATTTT
CASSLELAGSTDTQYF
>TRBV15|TRBJ2-5|NA|NA
TGTGCCACCAGCAGAGAGGGGACCCAGTACTTC
CATSREGTQYF
>TRBV10-1|TRBJ2-1|NA|NA
TGCGCCCCCCGACCGCGGGGCGACAATGAGCAGTTCTTC
CAPRPRGDNEQFF
>TRBV30|TRBJ2-7|NA|NA
TGTGCCTGGGGGGCCGGCGAGCAGTACTTC
CAWGAGEQYF
>TRBV2|TRBJ1-1|TRBD1|NA
TGTGCCAGCAGTGAAACGGAGGGGGCTAACACTGAAGCTTTCTTT
CASSETEGANTEAFF
>TRBV2|TRBJ2-4|TRBD1|NA
TGTGCCAGCAGTTCCCCGACAGGGCCAGGTGTAAATGCCAAAAACATTCAGTACTTC
CASSSPTGPGVNAKNIQYF
>TRBV5-4|TRBJ2-1|NA|NA
TGTGCCAGCAGCCCGGGGTCCGGCAATGAGCAGTTCTTC
CASSPGSGNEQFF
>TRBV5-8|TRBJ2-7|TRBD1|NA
TGTGCCAGCAGCCTTTTAAGGGACAGGGTCGACGAGCAGTACTTC
CASSLLRDRVDEQYF
>TRBV6-5|TRBJ1-2|TRBD1|NA
TGTGCCAGCAGTCGACAGGGGGCTGGCTACACCTTC
CASSRQGAGYTF
>TRBV10-3|TRBJ1-4|NA|NA
TGTGCCATCAGTGAGTCGTGGAGGGAGGGAGCAACTAATGAAAAACTGTTTTTT
CAISESWREGATNEKLFF
>TRBV6-6|TRBJ2-1|NA|NA
TGTGCCAGCAGTTACCGAGGGAAAAACAATGAGCAGTTCTTC
CASSYRGKNNEQFF
>TRBV6-1|TRBJ2-5|NA|NA
TGTGCCAGCAGTGAAGCCCGACTAGAACAAGAGACCCAGTACTTC
CASSEARLEQETQYF
>TRBV30|TRBJ1-1|TRBD1|NA
TGTGCCTGGAGACCGGGACAGGGGGCTGAAGCTTTCTTT
CAWRPGQGAEAFF
>TRBV4-1|TRBJ2-1|NA|NA
TGCGCCAGCAGCCAAGATACTAAGGGAATCGGAAAATACAATGAGCAGTTCTTC
CASSQDTKGIGKYNEQFF